This TCR beta chain was recorded in a study of blood T cell repertoires in COVID-19. Study details: Material from acute and convalescent COVID-19 was sourced from the United States, Italy and Spain.

In the original processing: Scientists estimated how many nucleated cells there were by amplifying reference gene primers. This table comes from immunoSEQ multiplex PCR, and its TCRdb copy is limited to in-frame clones, with some not included. The V and J calls and clone size were taken over from that table, and D and trimming were inferred from the DNA. The repertoire consists of around 310,000 clones, with around nine tenths occurring once and the leading ten covering roughly a tenth. Cohort 3 donors counted as recovered after two negative PCRs, clearance, or resolved symptoms. The CDR3 covers 15 residues. Germline V gene lookup returns CDR1 LNHDA and CDR2 SQIVND (reference sequence). Trimming stripped 6 bases from V and 2 bases from J, with 14 bases between.

The sample was PBMCs or T cells enriched from blood (not recorded which). This TCR came from a woman aged 25 to 39 who had recovered from COVID-19. The chain uses TRBV19 and TRBJ2-1; tentative D call: TRBD2 (6 bases). This CDR3 is CASSHGTLAYNEQFF. The CDR3 nucleotides are TGTGCCAGTAGCCACGGGACTCTCGCCTACAATGAGCAGTTCTTC.